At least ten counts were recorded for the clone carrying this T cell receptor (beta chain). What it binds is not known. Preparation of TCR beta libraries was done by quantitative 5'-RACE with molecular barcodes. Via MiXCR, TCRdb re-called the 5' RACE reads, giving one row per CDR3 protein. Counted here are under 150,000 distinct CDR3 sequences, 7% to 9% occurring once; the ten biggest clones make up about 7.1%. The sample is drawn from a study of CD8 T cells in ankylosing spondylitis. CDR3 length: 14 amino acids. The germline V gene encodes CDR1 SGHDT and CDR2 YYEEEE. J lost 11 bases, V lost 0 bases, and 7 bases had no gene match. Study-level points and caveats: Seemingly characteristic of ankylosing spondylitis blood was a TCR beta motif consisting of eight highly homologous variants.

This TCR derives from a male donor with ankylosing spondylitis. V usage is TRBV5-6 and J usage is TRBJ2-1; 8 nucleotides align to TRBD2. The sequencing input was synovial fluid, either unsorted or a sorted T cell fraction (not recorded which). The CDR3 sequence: CASSLAQRGHKQFF. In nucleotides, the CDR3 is TGTGCCAGCAGCTTGGCCCAGCGGGGGCACAAGCAGTTCTTC.